The clone carrying this TCR beta chain was observed a handful of times. Antigen: not known. This sample was included in a study of shared clonotypes between healthy human individuals. The ends were cut back, 3 bases at V and 4 bases at J, with 9 bases in the middle. This CDR3 comprises 13 residues. Germline loops: CDR1 ENHRY, CDR2 SYGVKD. Whole-study results and caveats: Clonotype sharing among the donors was expected to vary with sequencing depth. Incompleteness in sorted-subset sequencing, despite large depth, was shown by rarefaction.

The repertoire was sequenced with immunoSEQ multiplex PCR; TCRdb's copy has only in-frame clones and lacks some. The repertoire holds roughly 2.2 million clones, over 85% seen once, with about 0.37% in the top ten. The TCR was taken from a man between 18 and 35 years old in good health. Some clones in this sample may be carry-over from other donors' samples. Sequences were obtained from naive CD4+ T cells from PBMCs. Regarding subset: CD45RA+ positively selected. The rearrangement uses TRBV10-3 and TRBJ1-1; D is uncertain. CDR3 bases: TGTGCCATCAGTGACAGGAAGGTCACTGAAGCTTTCTTT. It is translated as CAISDRKVTEAFF.